A single sample gave rise to the 25 T cell receptor beta chains below, sequenced in a study of CD8+ T cells in alopecia areata. Following RNA extraction, reverse transcription yielded cDNA that acted as the sequencing template. Method: immunoSEQ multiplex PCR; TCRdb's copy keeps in-frame clones and lacks some. The sample comprises around 210,000 clones, 64% of which are singletons, and more than 3.5% rests with the top ten. Treatment of the sample: oral pan-JAK inhibitor, 5-10 mg twice daily. Sequences were derived from CD4+ T cells sorted from blood, sampled at week 4, from a patient treated with tofacitinib. Source of these receptors: a human donor with alopecia areata.

The chain's CDR3 is CASSFGGNGELFF. The DNA of the CDR3 is TGTGCCAGCAGTTTCGGGGGCAACGGGGAGCTGTTTTTT. The J gene is TRBJ2-2, the V gene TRBV28; D possibly matches TRBD1 or TRBD2 (6 bases each). Germline V gene sequence: CDR1 MDHEN, CDR2 SYDVKM. The CDR3 runs 13 residues. Trimming pared 3 bases from V and 7 bases from J, leaving 9 bases between.

The chain recombines TRBV5-6 with TRBJ2-5, with D perhaps given as TRBD1 or TRBD2 (5 bases each). The V gene lost 1 base and the J gene lost 4 bases, with 14 bases spanning the gap. The CDR3 has 15 residues. Germline V CDR1 and CDR2: SGHDT, YYEEEE. The CDR3 loop is CASSLYGGVRETQYF. In nucleotides, the CDR3 is TGTGCCAGCAGCTTGTATGGGGGTGTACGAGAGACCCAGTACTTC.

The chain couples TRBV29-1 to TRBJ2-7; D may be TRBD2 (5 bases). Per the germline V gene, CDR1 is SQVTM and CDR2 is ANQGSEA. V was trimmed by 6 bases and J by 2 bases, leaving 14 bases between them. This CDR3 spans 13 amino acids. This CDR3 is CSVASRTAYEQYF. The CDR3 DNA reads TGCAGCGTGGCCTCCCGGACTGCCTACGAGCAGTACTTC.

The chain employs TRBV28 and TRBJ1-2; the match to TRBD1 covers 8 bases. The trim removed 5 bases at V and 6 bases at J, leaving 14 bases unmatched. Germline V gene lookup returns CDR1 MDHEN and CDR2 SYDVKM. There are 16 residues in the CDR3. CDR3 nucleotide sequence: TGTGCCAGCAGTACCCCGTCACCCACAGGGGGGAATGGCTACACCTTC. Translated: CASSTPSPTGGNGYTF.

The chain links TRBV5-1 to TRBJ2-2, with D uncertain. The germline V and J ends were trimmed by 0 bases and 6 bases, with 9 bases remaining between them. Germline V gene lookup returns CDR1 SGHRS and CDR2 YFSETQ. There are 14 residues in the CDR3. The chain's CDR3 is CASSLGGPAGELFF. In DNA form, the CDR3 reads TGCGCCAGCAGCTTGGGTGGGCCCGCCGGGGAGCTGTTTTTT.

The chain uses TRBV7-9 and TRBJ1-1; D ambiguous. The germline gives CDR1 SEHNR, CDR2 FQNEAQ (reference sequence). The CDR3 runs 9 residues. V gave up 3 bases and J gave up 10 bases, with 3 bases separating them. The CDR3 bases are TGTGCCAGCAGCTTCGGAGCTTTCTTT. Protein sequence: CASSFGAFF.

The chain has TRBV10-3 and TRBJ1-2, with D possibly TRBD1 on 5 matching bases. V gave up 7 bases and J gave up 8 bases, with 17 bases separating them. The CDR3 covers 13 residues. CDR1 is ENHRY, CDR2 SYGVKD, per germline. DNA for the CDR3: TGTGCCATCACCGAACAAGGGGCCAGCGGCTACACCTTC. Protein sequence: CAITEQGASGYTF.

The V gene is TRBV2, the J gene TRBJ2-7; D uncertain. The V and J ends lost 4 bases and 0 bases respectively, with 16 bases between them. The CDR3 runs 16 residues. Germline CDR1 SNHLY, CDR2 FYNNEI. Here the CDR3 DNA reads TGTGCCAGCAGTGGATTGGCGGTTGCGAGCTCCTACGAGCAGTACTTC. Translating gives CASSGLAVASSYEQYF.

The chain has TRBV19 and TRBJ2-1; D possibly corresponds to TRBD2 (6 bases). This CDR3 comprises 13 residues. Germline values: CDR1 LNHDA, CDR2 SQIVND (reference sequence). Trimming cost V 5 bases and J 14 bases, with 19 bases left between them. CDR3 coding DNA: TGTGCCAGTAGTCCGTATTCTGGGGGAGGAGAGTTCTTC. Its translation is CASSPYSGGGEFF. Using reference TRBV19 and TRBJ2-1 for the parts outside the CDR3, the full variable domain is DGGITQSPKYLFRKEGQNVTLSCEQNLNHDAMYWYRQDPGQGLRLIYYSQIVNDFQKGDIAEGYSVSREKKESFPLTVTSAQKNPTAFYLCASSPYSGGGEFFGPGTRLTVL.

This chain uses TRBV7-4 with TRBJ1-4; D unclear. In germline, CDR1 is SGHVT, CDR2 SQSDAQ. The CDR3 has 12 amino acids. The ends were cut back, 5 bases at V and 8 bases at J, with 9 bases in the middle. Here the CDR3 DNA reads TGTGCCAGCAGCGAACACCTGGAAAAACTGTTTTTT. This gives the protein CASSEHLEKLFF.

The genes are TRBV29-1 and TRBJ2-1, with D possibly TRBD2 on 5 matching bases. The CDR3 is 16 residues long. Germline-derived CDR1 and CDR2 are SQVTM and ANQGSEA. The V end was cut by 7 bases, the J end by 5 bases, with 24 bases between. CDR3 in amino acids: CSGRTSGFQAHNEQFF. The CDR3 bases are TGCAGCGGGAGGACCAGTGGTTTCCAGGCGCACAATGAGCAGTTCTTC.

This chain links TRBV29-1 with TRBJ2-5; D might be TRBD2 (5 bases). V dropped 6 bases and J dropped 2 bases, with 13 bases sitting between them. This CDR3 is 13 amino acids long. CDR1 and CDR2 from the germline V gene are SQVTM and ANQGSEA. For the CDR3, the DNA is TGCAGCGTCGTACCCGGGAAACAAGAGACCCAGTACTTC. Its protein is CSVVPGKQETQYF.

Only a few counts were recorded for this clone. The V and J genes are TRBV29-1 and TRBJ1-1; perhaps TRBD1 as D (6 bases). The CDR3 is made up of 15 amino acids. Germline V lookup: CDR1 SQVTM, CDR2 ANQGSEA. Trimming took off 6 bases at V and 5 bases at J, with 22 bases between the two ends. The CDR3 sequence: CSVGLLDSSGTEAFF. CDR3 nucleotides: TGCAGCGTGGGGTTACTGGACAGTTCGGGGACTGAAGCTTTCTTT.

V is TRBV2 and J is TRBJ2-3; 7 bases match TRBD1. Germline CDR1 is SNHLY and CDR2 is FYNNEI. The CDR3 extends over 14 amino acids. The V segment lost 7 bases and the J segment 3 bases; nucleotides outside the gene matches: 7. DNA of the CDR3: TGTGCCAGCAAGATGACAGGGACGACAGATACGCAGTATTTT. The encoded protein is CASKMTGTTDTQYF.

V is TRBV5-1 and J is TRBJ1-1; the D gene is possibly TRBD1 (5 bases). Trimming removed 7 bases at V and 0 bases at J, with 13 bases between. Germline values: CDR1 SGHRS, CDR2 YFSETQ. The CDR3 runs to 14 residues. The CDR3 reads CASGDGGLNTEAFF. In DNA, the CDR3 is TGCGCCAGCGGAGACGGGGGACTGAACACTGAAGCTTTCTTT.

To note about this clone: Other DNA sequences in the same sample also yield this CDR3. The chain couples TRBV20-1 to TRBJ1-2; D ambiguous. This CDR3 region has 10 residues. V lost 3 bases, J lost 5 bases, and 4 bases lay in between. Germline V gene lookup returns CDR1 DFQATT and CDR2 SNEGSKA (reference sequence). The CDR3 DNA sequence: TGCAGTGCTAGGGGGTATGGCTACACCTTC. It specifies CSARGYGYTF.

The gene calls are TRBV29-1 and TRBJ2-5; D is perhaps TRBD1 (6 bases). Per germline, CDR1 SQVTM and CDR2 ANQGSEA. V lost 4 bases to trimming and J lost 4 bases, with 13 bases between them. The CDR3 has 13 amino acids. The CDR3 sequence: CSVVVSGAETQYF. The CDR3 DNA sequence: TGCAGCGTTGTCGTCTCAGGGGCAGAGACCCAGTACTTC.

This clone was seen a few times. The chain is built from TRBV6-5 and TRBJ2-1; TRBD1 matches 7 bases. The V segment lost 5 bases and the J segment 12 bases; nucleotides outside the gene matches: 10. The CDR3 totals 13 residues. Germline values: CDR1 MNHEY, CDR2 SVGAGI. The CDR3 bases are TGTGCCAGCAGTCGACCGACCACAGGGGTGCAGTTCTTC. This gives the protein CASSRPTTGVQFF.

The gene calls are TRBV6-5 and TRBJ2-1, with TRBD1 as a possible D gene (6 bases). The CDR3 totals 14 residues. The V and J ends lost 7 bases and 6 bases respectively, with 16 bases between them. Germline CDR1 reads MNHEY; CDR2 reads SVGAGI. For the CDR3, the DNA is TGTGCCAGCAAACACAGGGAGTCGGTCAATGAGCAGTTCTTC. It codes for CASKHRESVNEQFF.

The J gene is TRBJ1-1, the V gene TRBV4-1; D is uncertain. V was shortened by 0 bases and J by 12 bases, with 14 bases between the two germline ends. Looked up from germline, CDR1 is MGHRA and CDR2 is YSYEKL. The CDR3 runs 13 residues. The CDR3 is CASSQEIGFLTFF. CDR3 in DNA: TGCGCCAGCAGCCAAGAAATAGGATTTTTGACTTTCTTT.

V gene TRBV10-3 combines with J gene TRBJ2-3; 14 positions agree with TRBD2. CDR1 is ENHRY, CDR2 SYGVKD, per germline. V trimming: 10 bases; J trimming: 3 bases; junction bases outside the gene matches: 12. The CDR3 consists of 17 residues. The CDR3 coding sequence is TGTGCCACCCGGGGGACTAGCGGGGGCCCGGGAACAGATACGCAGTATTTT. Translation gives CATRGTSGGPGTDTQYF.

This clone was found a few times. This sequence joins TRBV7-2 and TRBJ2-1; 12 positions match TRBD2. The CDR3 sequence is 17 residues long. The J segment lost 4 bases and the V segment lost 2 bases, leaving 6 bases of the junction unmatched. Germline lookup yields CDR1 SGHTA and CDR2 FQGNSA. Here the CDR3 reads CASSLMVGTSGYNEQFF. The CDR3 DNA reads TGTGCCAGCAGCTTAATGGTGGGGACTAGCGGGTACAATGAGCAGTTCTTC.

The chain carries TRBV29-1 and TRBJ1-1, with D perhaps TRBD1 (6 bases). Germline CDR1 is SQVTM and CDR2 is ANQGSEA. The CDR3 runs 12 residues. Trimming cost V 7 bases and J 4 bases, with 13 bases left between them. CDR3 coding DNA: TGCAGCGCTACAGGGACGGGCACTGAAGCTTTCTTT. Translation: CSATGTGTEAFF. The variable domain in full, completed from reference TRBV29-1 and TRBJ1-1, reads SAVISQKPSRDICQRGTSLTIQCQVDSQVTMMFWYRQQPGQSLTLIATANQGSEATYESGFVIDKFPISRPNLTFSTLTVSNMSPEDSSIYLCSATGTGTEAFFGQGTRLTVV.

The chain uses TRBV7-2 and TRBJ1-1, with a possible D match to TRBD1 (5 bases). The V gene lost 6 bases and the J gene lost 1 base, with 12 bases spanning the gap. The CDR3 contains 14 residues. Per the germline V gene, CDR1 is SGHTA and CDR2 is FQGNSA. This CDR3 is CASRLTQGNTEAFF. The CDR3 DNA sequence: TGTGCCAGCAGGCTAACCCAGGGGAACACTGAAGCTTTCTTT.

The V gene is TRBV2, the J gene TRBJ1-6, with D uncertain. The CDR3 runs to 13 residues. Trimming took off 8 bases at V and 8 bases at J, with 13 bases between the two ends. Per germline, CDR1 SNHLY and CDR2 FYNNEI. CDR3 region: CASSREVDSPLHF. The CDR3 DNA follows: TGTGCCAGCTCGAGGGAGGTCGATTCACCCCTCCACTTT.